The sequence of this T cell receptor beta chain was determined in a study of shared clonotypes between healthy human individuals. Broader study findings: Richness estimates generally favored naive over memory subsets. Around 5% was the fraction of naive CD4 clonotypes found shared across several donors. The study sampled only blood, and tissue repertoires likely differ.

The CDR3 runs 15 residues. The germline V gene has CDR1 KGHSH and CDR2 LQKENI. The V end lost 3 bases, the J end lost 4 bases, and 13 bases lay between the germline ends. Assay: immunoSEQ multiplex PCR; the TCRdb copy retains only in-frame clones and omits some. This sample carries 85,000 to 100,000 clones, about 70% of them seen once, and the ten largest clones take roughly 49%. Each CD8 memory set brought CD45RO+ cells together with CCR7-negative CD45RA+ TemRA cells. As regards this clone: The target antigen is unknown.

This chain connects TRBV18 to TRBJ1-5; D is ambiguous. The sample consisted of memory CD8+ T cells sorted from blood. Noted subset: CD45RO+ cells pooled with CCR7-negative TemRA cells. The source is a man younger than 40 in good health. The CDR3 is CASSPAAERNQPQHF. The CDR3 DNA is TGTGCCAGCTCACCCGCGGCCGAACGGAATCAGCCCCAGCATTTT.